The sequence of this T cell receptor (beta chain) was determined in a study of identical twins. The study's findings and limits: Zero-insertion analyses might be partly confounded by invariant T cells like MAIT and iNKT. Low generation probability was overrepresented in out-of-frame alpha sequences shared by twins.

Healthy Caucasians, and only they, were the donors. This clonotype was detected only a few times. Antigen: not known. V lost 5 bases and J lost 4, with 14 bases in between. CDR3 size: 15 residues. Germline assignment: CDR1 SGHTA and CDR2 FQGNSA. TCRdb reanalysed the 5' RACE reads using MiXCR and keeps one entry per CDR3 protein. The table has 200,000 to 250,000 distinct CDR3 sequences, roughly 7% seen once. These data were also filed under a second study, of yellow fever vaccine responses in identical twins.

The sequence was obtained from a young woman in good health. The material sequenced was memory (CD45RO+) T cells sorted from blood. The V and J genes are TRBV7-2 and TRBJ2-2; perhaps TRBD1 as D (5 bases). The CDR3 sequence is CASSKQVSGTGELFF. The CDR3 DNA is TGTGCCAGCAGCAAACAGGTCTCGGGCACCGGGGAGCTGTTTTTT.